This T cell receptor (beta chain) was sequenced for a study of identical twins. General study results and limits: Abundant beta clonotypes from cord blood had fewer insertions, unlike memory repertoires, which showed none.

CDR1 is MNHEY, CDR2 SMNVEV, per germline (reference sequence). The CDR3 totals 14 residues. The V gene end was trimmed by 6 bases and the J gene end by 7 bases; junction bases not matched to a gene: 7. This clonotype was detected a few times. The antigen is undetermined. TCRdb recomputed calls from the 5' RACE reads with MiXCR, one row per CDR3 protein. The table records 250,000 or so distinct CDR3 sequences, 7.5% of them present only once. These same data were also listed under a study on yellow fever vaccine responses in identical twins.

The TCR sequence derives from a woman aged 18-29 years in good health. V gene TRBV27 combines with J gene TRBJ2-1; 9 nucleotides match TRBD1. The sequenced material came from CD8+ T cells sorted from blood. The CDR3 DNA is TGTGCCAGCAGCCCGGAAGACAGGGGGAATGAGCAGTTCTTC. Its protein is CASSPEDRGNEQFF.